This note documents a single TCR beta chain sequence. The entry originates in a study of blood T cell repertoires in COVID-19. Germline V CDR1 and CDR2: LNHDA, SQIVND (reference sequence). The V gene end was trimmed by 7 bases and the J gene end by 4 bases; junction bases not matched to a gene: 2. CDR3 length: 12 residues. TCRdb's copy holds only in-frame clones and misses some; the assay was immunoSEQ multiplex PCR. This sample yields approximately 40,000 clones, of which 70% to 90% are seen a single time; approximately 2.4% belongs to the top ten. The chain has TRBV19 and TRBJ1-1; 8 bases map to TRBD1. Sequences were obtained from peripheral blood. This sequence originates from a human donor in a cohort sampled during active COVID-19. The CDR3: CASKQGGTEAFF. CDR3 coding DNA: TGTGCCAGTAAACAGGGGGGCACTGAAGCTTTCTTT.